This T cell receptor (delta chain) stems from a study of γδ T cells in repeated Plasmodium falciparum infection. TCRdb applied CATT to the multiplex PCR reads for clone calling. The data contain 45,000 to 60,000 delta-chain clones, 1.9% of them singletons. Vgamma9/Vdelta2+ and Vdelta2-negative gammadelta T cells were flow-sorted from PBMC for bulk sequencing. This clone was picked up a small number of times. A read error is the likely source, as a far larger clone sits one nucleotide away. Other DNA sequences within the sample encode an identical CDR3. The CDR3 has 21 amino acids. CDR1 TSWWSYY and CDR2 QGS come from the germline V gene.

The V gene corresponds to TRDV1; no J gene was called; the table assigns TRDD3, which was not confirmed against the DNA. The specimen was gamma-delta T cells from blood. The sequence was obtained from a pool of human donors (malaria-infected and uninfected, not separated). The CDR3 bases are TGTGCTCTTGGGAAGGGGATTCTTTGGTGGGGGATACCAAAGTACACCGATAAACTCATATTT. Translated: CALGKGILWWGIPKYTDKLIF.